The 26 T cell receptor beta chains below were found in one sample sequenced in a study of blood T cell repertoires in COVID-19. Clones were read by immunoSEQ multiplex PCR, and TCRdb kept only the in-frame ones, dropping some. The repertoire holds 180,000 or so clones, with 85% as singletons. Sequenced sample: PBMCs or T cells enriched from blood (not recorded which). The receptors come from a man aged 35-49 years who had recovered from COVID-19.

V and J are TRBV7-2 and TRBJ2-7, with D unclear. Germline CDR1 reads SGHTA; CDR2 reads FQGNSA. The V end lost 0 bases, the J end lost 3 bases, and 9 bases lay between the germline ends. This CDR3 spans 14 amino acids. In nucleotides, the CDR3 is TGTGCCAGCAGCTTAGCATCTCCAGGCTACGAGCAGTACTTC. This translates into CASSLASPGYEQYF.

The CDR3 region is CASSPEGGTTYF. The CDR3 DNA sequence: TGTGCCAGCTCACCAGAGGGGGGGACAACTTACTTC. The V call is TRBV18, the J call TRBJ2-7, with D maybe TRBD2 (7 bases). Trimming removed 2 bases at V and 13 bases at J, with 15 bases between. The CDR3 consists of 12 residues. Germline V lookup: CDR1 KGHSH, CDR2 LQKENI.

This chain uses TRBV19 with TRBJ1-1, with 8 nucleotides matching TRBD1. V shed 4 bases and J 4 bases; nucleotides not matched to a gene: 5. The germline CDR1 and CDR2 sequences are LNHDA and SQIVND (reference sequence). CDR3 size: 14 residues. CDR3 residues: CASSTLTGGTEAFF. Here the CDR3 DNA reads TGTGCCAGTAGTACCTTAACAGGGGGCACTGAAGCTTTCTTT.

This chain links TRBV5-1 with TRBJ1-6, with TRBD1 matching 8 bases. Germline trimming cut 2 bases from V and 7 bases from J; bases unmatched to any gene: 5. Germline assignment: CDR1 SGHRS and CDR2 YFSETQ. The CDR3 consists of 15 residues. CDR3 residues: CASSFTDRANSPLHF. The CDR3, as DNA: TGCGCCAGCAGCTTTACGGACAGGGCAAATTCACCCCTCCACTTT.

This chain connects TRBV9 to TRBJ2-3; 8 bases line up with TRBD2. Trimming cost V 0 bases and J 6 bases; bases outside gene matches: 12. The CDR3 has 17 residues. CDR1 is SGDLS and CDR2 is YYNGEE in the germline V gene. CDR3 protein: CASSVEGSGNPGDTQYF. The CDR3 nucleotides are TGTGCCAGCAGCGTAGAAGGTAGCGGGAACCCGGGGGATACGCAGTATTTT.

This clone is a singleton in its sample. In DNA form, the CDR3 reads TGTGCCTGGAGTGTGTCACGAGGGTCAGATCAGCCCCAGCATTTT. It yields the protein CAWSVSRGSDQPQHF. The V call is TRBV30, the J call TRBJ1-5; D is unresolved. The CDR3 totals 15 residues. Germline V CDR1 and CDR2: GTSNPN, SVGIG (reference sequence). The V end lost 0 bases, the J end lost 5 bases, and 14 bases lay between the germline ends. The whole variable domain, filled in from reference TRBV30 and TRBJ1-5, reads SQTIHQWPATLVQPVGSPLSLECTVEGTSNPNLYWYRQAAGRGLQLLFYSVGIGQISSEVPQNLSASRPQDRQFILSSKKLLLSDSGFYLCAWSVSRGSDQPQHFGDGTRLSIL.

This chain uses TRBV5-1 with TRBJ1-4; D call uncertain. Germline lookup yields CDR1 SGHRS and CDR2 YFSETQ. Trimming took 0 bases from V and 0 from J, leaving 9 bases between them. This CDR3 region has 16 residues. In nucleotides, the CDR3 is TGCGCCAGCAGCTTGGAGATCTCGGCAACTAATGAAAAACTGTTTTTT. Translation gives CASSLEISATNEKLFF. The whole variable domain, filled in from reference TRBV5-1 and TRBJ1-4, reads KAGVTQTPRYLIKTRGQQVTLSCSPISGHRSVSWYQQTPGQGLQFLFEYFSETQRNKGNFPGRFSGRQFSNSRSEMNVSTLELGDSALYLCASSLEISATNEKLFFGSGTQLSVL.

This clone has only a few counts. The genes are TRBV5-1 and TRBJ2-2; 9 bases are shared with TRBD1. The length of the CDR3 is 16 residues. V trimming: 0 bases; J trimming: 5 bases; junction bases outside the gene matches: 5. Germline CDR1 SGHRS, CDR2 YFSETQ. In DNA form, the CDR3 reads TGCGCCAGCAGCTTGGCTGGGACAGGGCAAACCGGGGAGCTGTTTTTT. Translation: CASSLAGTGQTGELFF.

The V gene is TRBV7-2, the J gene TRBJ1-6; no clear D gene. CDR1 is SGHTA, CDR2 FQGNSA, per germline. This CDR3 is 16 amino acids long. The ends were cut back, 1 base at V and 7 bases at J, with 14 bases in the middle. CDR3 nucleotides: TGTGCCAGCAGCTTAGTTTCCCACGGCGGGAATTCACCCCTCCACTTT. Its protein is CASSLVSHGGNSPLHF.

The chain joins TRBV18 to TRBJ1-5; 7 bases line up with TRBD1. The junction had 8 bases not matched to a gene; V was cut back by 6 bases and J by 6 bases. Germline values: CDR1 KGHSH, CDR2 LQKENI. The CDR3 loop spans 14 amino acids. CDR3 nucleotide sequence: TGTGCCAGCTCCGAGACAGGGCTTTTTCAGCCCCAGCATTTT. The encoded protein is CASSETGLFQPQHF.

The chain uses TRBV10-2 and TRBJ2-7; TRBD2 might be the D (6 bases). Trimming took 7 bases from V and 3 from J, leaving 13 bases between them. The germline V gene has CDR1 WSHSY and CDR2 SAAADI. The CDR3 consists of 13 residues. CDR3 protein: CASKAGLGYEQYF. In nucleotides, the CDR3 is TGCGCCAGCAAGGCGGGGCTGGGCTACGAGCAGTACTTC.

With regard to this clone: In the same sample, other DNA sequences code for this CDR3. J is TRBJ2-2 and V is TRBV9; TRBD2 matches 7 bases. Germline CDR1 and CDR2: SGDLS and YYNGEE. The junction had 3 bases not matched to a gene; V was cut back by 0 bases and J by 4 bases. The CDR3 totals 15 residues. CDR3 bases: TGTGCCAGCAGCGTAGGGGGCGGGGGCACCGGGGAGCTGTTTTTT. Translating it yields CASSVGGGGTGELFF.

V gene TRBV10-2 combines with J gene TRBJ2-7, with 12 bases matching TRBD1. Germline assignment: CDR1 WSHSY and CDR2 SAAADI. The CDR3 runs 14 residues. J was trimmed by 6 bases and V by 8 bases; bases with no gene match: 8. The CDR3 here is CASVTGTGGAEQYF. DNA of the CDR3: TGCGCCAGCGTGACCGGGACAGGGGGCGCCGAGCAGTACTTC.

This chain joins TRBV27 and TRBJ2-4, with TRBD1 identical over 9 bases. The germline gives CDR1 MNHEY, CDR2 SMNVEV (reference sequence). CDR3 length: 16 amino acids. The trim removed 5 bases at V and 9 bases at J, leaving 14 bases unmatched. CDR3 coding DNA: TGTGCCAGCAGTCCACTCATACAGGGGGCCGCCGTCATTCAGTACTTC. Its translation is CASSPLIQGAAVIQYF.

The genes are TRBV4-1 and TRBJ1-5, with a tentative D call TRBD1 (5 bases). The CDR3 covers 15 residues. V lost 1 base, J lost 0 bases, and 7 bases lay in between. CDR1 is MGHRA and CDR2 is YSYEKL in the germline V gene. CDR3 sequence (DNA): TGCGCCAGCAGCCAAGGGGGCCTTAGCAATCAGCCCCAGCATTTT. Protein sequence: CASSQGGLSNQPQHF.

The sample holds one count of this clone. The CDR3 DNA is TGTGCCAGCAGCCTGGGACAGATGGTTAGCAATCAGCCCCAGCATTTT. Translated: CASSLGQMVSNQPQHF. The chain links TRBV28 to TRBJ1-5; 7 bases match TRBD1. The ends lost 6 bases at V and 0 bases at J; junction bases unmatched: 8. The length of the CDR3 is 16 residues. Looked up from germline, CDR1 is MDHEN and CDR2 is SYDVKM.

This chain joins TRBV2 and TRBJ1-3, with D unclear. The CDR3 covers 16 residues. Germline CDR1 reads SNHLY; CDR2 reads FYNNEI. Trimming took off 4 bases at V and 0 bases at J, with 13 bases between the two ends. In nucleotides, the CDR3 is TGTGCCAGCAGTGGCTCTGAGTTAAACTCTGGAAACACCATATATTTT. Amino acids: CASSGSELNSGNTIYF. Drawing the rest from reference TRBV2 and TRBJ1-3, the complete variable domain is EPEVTQTPSHQVTQMGQEVILRCVPISNHLYFYWYRQILGQKVEFLVSFYNNEISEKSEIFDDQFSVERPDGSNFTLKIRSTKLEDSAMYFCASSGSELNSGNTIYFGEGSWLTVV.

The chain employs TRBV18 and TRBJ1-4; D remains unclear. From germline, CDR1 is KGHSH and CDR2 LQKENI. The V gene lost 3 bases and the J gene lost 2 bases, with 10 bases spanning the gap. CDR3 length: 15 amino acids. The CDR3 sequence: CASSPSLLTNEKLFF. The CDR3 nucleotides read TGTGCCAGCTCACCGAGTTTGCTTACTAATGAAAAACTGTTTTTT.

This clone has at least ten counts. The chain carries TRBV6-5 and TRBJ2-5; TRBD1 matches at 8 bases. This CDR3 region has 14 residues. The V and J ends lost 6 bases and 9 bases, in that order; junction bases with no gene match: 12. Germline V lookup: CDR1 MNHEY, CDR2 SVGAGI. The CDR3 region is CASSLTGAPRSQYF. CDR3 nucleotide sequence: TGTGCCAGCAGCCTGACAGGGGCCCCAAGGTCCCAGTACTTC.

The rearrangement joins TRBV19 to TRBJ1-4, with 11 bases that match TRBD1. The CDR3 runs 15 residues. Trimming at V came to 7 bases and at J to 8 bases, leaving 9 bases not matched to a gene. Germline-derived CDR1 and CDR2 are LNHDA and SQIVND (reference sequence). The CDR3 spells CASNNPGQGEEKLFF. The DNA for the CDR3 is TGTGCCAGTAACAATCCGGGACAGGGGGAGGAAAAACTGTTTTTT.

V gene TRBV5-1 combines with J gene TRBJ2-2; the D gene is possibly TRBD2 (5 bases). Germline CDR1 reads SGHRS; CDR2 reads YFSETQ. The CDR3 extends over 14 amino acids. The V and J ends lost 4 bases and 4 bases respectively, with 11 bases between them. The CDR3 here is CASSPRGSTGELFF. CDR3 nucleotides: TGCGCCAGCAGCCCTCGGGGAAGCACCGGGGAGCTGTTTTTT.

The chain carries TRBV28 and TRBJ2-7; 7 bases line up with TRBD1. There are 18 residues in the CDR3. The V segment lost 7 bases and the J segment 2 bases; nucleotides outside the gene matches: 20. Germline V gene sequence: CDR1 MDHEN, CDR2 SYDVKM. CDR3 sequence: CASTPRTGPPPLTYEQYF. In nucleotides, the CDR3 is TGTGCCAGCACCCCCCGGACAGGCCCTCCCCCCCTTACCTACGAGCAGTACTTC.

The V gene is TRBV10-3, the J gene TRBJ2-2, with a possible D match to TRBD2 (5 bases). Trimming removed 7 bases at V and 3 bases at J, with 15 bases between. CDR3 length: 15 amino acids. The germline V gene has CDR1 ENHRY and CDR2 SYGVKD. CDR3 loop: CAIKSPSSDTGELFF. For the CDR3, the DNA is TGTGCCATCAAGTCGCCTAGCTCCGACACCGGGGAGCTGTTTTTT.

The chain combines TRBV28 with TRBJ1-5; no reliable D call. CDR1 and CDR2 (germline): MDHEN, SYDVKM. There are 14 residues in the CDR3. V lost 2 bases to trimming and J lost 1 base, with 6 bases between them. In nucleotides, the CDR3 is TGTGCCAGCAGTTTACCGGGAAGCAATCAGCCCCAGCATTTT. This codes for CASSLPGSNQPQHF.

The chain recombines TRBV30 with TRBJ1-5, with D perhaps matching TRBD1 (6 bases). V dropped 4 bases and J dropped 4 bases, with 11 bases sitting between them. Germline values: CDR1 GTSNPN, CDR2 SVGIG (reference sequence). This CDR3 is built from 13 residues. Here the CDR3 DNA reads TGTGCCTGGACTACAGGGCCGAATCAGCCCCAGCATTTT. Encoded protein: CAWTTGPNQPQHF.

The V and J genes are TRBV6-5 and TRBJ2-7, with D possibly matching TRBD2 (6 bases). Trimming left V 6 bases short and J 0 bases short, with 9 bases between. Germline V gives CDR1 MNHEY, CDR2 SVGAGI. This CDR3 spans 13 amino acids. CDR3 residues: CASRLTSSYEQYF. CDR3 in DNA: TGTGCCAGCAGACTGACTAGCTCCTACGAGCAGTACTTC.